The 15 T cell receptor beta chains in this list originate from one sample, sequenced in a study of shared clonotypes between healthy human individuals. The naive CD8 population came from CD45RO-negative cells selected for CCR7, without terminally differentiated effector memory CD45RA+ cells. Clones were read by immunoSEQ multiplex PCR, and TCRdb kept only the in-frame ones, dropping some. The sample records approximately 1.9 million clones, roughly 95% being singletons. The sequencing sample was made of naive CD8+ T cells from PBMCs. The receptors derive from a man between 18 and 35 years old in good health. Some clones in this sample may be carry-over from other donors' samples.

In its sample, this clone was seen a few times. The identical CDR3 is also encoded by other nucleotide sequences in the sample. CDR3 nucleotide sequence: TGTGCCAGTAGGGACGGATTGAACACTGAAGCTTTCTTT. Its protein is CASRDGLNTEAFF. The chain couples TRBV19 to TRBJ1-1; D remains unclear. CDR3 length: 13 residues. CDR1 and CDR2 (germline): LNHDA, SQIVND (reference sequence). V gave up 6 bases and J gave up 0 bases, with 8 bases separating them.

The chain employs TRBV25-1 and TRBJ2-7; no clear D gene. Germline V gene sequence: CDR1 MGHDK, CDR2 SYGVNS. Deletions cut 9 bases from V and 2 bases from J, with 8 bases between. This CDR3 is built from 11 residues. DNA for the CDR3: TGTGCCAGTGAGGACCCCTACGAGCAGTACTTC. The encoded protein is CASEDPYEQYF.

The rearrangement uses TRBV2 and TRBJ2-7; 12 bases map to TRBD2. Germline loops: CDR1 SNHLY, CDR2 FYNNEI. V was pared by 6 bases and J by 2 bases, with 5 bases of the junction left unmatched. The CDR3 consists of 15 residues. CDR3 in DNA: TGTGCCAGCAGGAACCCTAGCGGGAGGGCCTACGAGCAGTACTTC. This gives the protein CASRNPSGRAYEQYF.

Note on this clone: The identical CDR3 is also encoded by other nucleotide sequences in the sample. The chain is built from TRBV9 and TRBJ1-2; unclear D gene. V lost 0 bases, J lost 0 bases, and 9 bases lay in between. Germline CDR1 and CDR2: SGDLS and YYNGEE. CDR3 length equals 15 residues. The CDR3 spells CASSVVGSPNYGYTF. In DNA form, the CDR3 reads TGTGCCAGCAGCGTAGTGGGGTCCCCTAACTATGGCTACACCTTC. Full variable domain (remainder filled in from reference TRBV9 and TRBJ1-2): DSGVTQTPKHLITATGQRVTLRCSPRSGDLSVYWYQQSLDQGLQFLIQYYNGEERAKGNILERFSAQQFPDLHSELNLSSLELGDSALYFCASSVVGSPNYGYTFGSGTRLTVV.

This chain connects TRBV6-1 to TRBJ2-6; D possibly corresponds to TRBD1 (6 bases). Trimming cost V 4 bases and J 0 bases, with 19 bases left between them. CDR3 length: 19 residues. Germline V gene data show CDR1 as MNHNS and CDR2 as SASEGT. The CDR3 reads CASSVSNREWSSGANVLTF. Written as DNA, the CDR3 is TGTGCCAGCAGTGTTTCAAACAGGGAGTGGAGCTCTGGGGCCAACGTCCTGACTTTC.

The chain combines TRBV13 with TRBJ2-5; 11 bases match TRBD2. Germline V gene data show CDR1 as PRHDT and CDR2 as FYEKMQ (reference sequence). Germline trimming cut 5 bases from V and 0 bases from J; bases unmatched to any gene: 5. The CDR3 runs to 16 residues. CDR3: CASSPTSGSHQETQYF. CDR3 DNA sequence: TGTGCCAGCAGCCCTACTAGCGGGAGTCACCAAGAGACCCAGTACTTC.

The CDR3 coding sequence is TGTGCCAGCAGTTACTCCATGGACGGGGAGCCCCAGCATTTT. Its protein is CASSYSMDGEPQHF. The chain carries TRBV6-5 and TRBJ1-5; D call uncertain. V lost 0 bases and J 8 bases, leaving 11 bases between the germline ends. This CDR3 contains 14 residues. CDR1 is MNHEY and CDR2 is SVGAGI in the germline V gene.

Points on this clone: The CDR3 end shows no conserved phenylalanine or tryptophan, and so a read error is likely. The chain links TRBV6-5 to TRBJ2-7; D gene ambiguous. Between the trimmed V and J ends, which lost 0 bases and 3 bases, there was a span of 9 bases. Germline assignment: CDR1 MNHEY and CDR2 SVGAGI. The CDR3 length is 14 residues. The CDR3 sequence: CASSYSDRGYEQYS. As DNA, the CDR3 is TGTGCCAGCAGTTACTCAGACCGAGGCTACGAGCAGTACTCC.

The CDR3 sequence is CASSLERGGLDEQFF. CDR3 nucleotide sequence: TGCGCCAGCAGCTTGGAACGGGGCGGGTTGGATGAGCAGTTCTTC. This chain joins TRBV5-1 and TRBJ2-1; either TRBD1 or TRBD2 may supply D (5 bases each). The CDR3 runs to 15 residues. Germline V gene lookup returns CDR1 SGHRS and CDR2 YFSETQ. V was shortened by 0 bases and J by 8 bases, with 15 bases between the two germline ends.

The rearrangement links TRBV19 to TRBJ2-2, with D possibly matching TRBD2 (6 bases). The CDR3 is made up of 13 amino acids. V was clipped by 5 bases and J by 4 bases, with 8 bases between them. Germline V CDR1 and CDR2: LNHDA, SQIVND (reference sequence). The CDR3 sequence is CASSVAVTGELFF. CDR3 in DNA: TGTGCCAGTAGTGTAGCGGTCACCGGGGAGCTGTTTTTT.

The rearrangement links TRBV21-1 to TRBJ1-2. TRBV21-1 is a pseudogene. CDR3 length: 17 residues. Here the CDR3 reads CASSPTRGPGDNYGYTF. CDR3 in DNA: TGTGCCAGCAGCCCAACAAGGGGACCTGGAGACAACTATGGCTACACCTTC.

This clone was picked up one time. The chain combines TRBV7-9 with TRBJ1-2; D is possibly TRBD1 (5 bases). Trimming stripped 5 bases from V and 0 bases from J, with 19 bases between. This CDR3 region has 17 residues. Per germline, CDR1 SEHNR and CDR2 FQNEAQ (reference sequence). CDR3 sequence (DNA): TGTGCCAGCAGCCCGAGGCCCGGGGGTAACTCTAACTATGGCTACACCTTC. It codes for CASSPRPGGNSNYGYTF. Full variable domain (rest looked up from reference TRBV7-9 and TRBJ1-2): DTGVSQNPRHKITKRGQNVTFRCDPISEHNRLYWYRQTLGQGPEFLTYFQNEAQLEKSRLLSDRFSAERPKGSFSTLEIQRTEQGDSAMYLCASSPRPGGNSNYGYTFGSGTRLTVV.

This sequence joins TRBV7-3 and TRBJ2-1, with 9 bases aligning to TRBD2. The V and J ends lost 5 bases and 9 bases, in that order; junction bases with no gene match: 5. This CDR3 comprises 13 residues. Germline-derived CDR1 and CDR2 are SGHTA and FQGTGA. CDR3: CASSPNSGSEQFF. CDR3 DNA: TGTGCCAGCAGCCCGAATAGCGGGAGTGAGCAGTTCTTC. The full variable domain, rest sourced from reference TRBV7-3 and TRBJ2-1, is GAGVSQTPSNKVTEKGKYVELRCDPISGHTALYWYRQSLGQGPEFLIYFQGTGAADDSGLPNDRFFAVRPEGSVSTLKIQRTERGDSAVYLCASSPNSGSEQFFGPGTRLTVL.

Comment on this clone: The same CDR3 also results from other DNA sequences found in this sample. The chain recombines TRBV27 with TRBJ2-1; D tentatively reads TRBD1 or TRBD2 (5 bases each). Trimming shortened V by 5 bases and J by 6 bases, and 8 bases separated the two germline ends. The CDR3 has 12 amino acids. Per germline, CDR1 MNHEY and CDR2 SMNVEV (reference sequence). CDR3 in amino acids: CASSPGANEQFF. The CDR3 nucleotides read TGTGCCAGCAGTCCCGGGGCCAATGAGCAGTTCTTC.

DNA of the CDR3: TGTGCCAGCAGCTTTATTATCCGGGACCTGTCTGGAGAGCAGTACTTC. Protein product: CASSFIIRDLSGEQYF. This chain connects TRBV7-2 to TRBJ2-7; either TRBD1 or TRBD2 may fit D (5 bases each). The CDR3 is 16 amino acids. The germline V and J ends were trimmed by 3 bases and 7 bases, with 22 bases remaining between them. The germline V gene encodes CDR1 SGHTA and CDR2 FQGNSA.